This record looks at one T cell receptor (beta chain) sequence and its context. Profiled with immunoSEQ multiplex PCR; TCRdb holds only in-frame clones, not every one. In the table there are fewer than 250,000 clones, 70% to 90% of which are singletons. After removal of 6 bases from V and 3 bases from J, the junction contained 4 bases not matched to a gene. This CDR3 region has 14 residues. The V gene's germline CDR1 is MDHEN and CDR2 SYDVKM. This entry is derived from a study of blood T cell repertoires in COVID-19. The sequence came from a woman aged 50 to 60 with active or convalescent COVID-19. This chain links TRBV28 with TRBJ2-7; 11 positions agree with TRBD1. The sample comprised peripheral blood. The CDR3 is CASRPGTGGYEQYF. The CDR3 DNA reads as TGTGCCAGCAGACCCGGGACAGGGGGCTACGAGCAGTACTTC.